The next 2 T cell receptor beta chains were all read from a single sample in a study of cytomegalovirus exposure and HLA in healthy donors. Clones were read by immunoSEQ multiplex PCR, and TCRdb kept only the in-frame ones, dropping some. The table has approximately 220,000 clones, 65% to 85% seen once; the top ten hold about 14%. The sample taken for sequencing was PBMCs. These receptor sequences come from a woman in her thirties in good health and CMV-seropositive.

The chain has TRBV7-9 and TRBJ2-7; perhaps TRBD1 as D (6 bases). CDR1 SEHNR and CDR2 FQNEAQ come from the germline V gene (reference sequence). V dropped 3 bases and J dropped 3 bases, with 9 bases sitting between them. CDR3 size: 13 residues. The CDR3: CASSLTGYYEQYF. CDR3 in DNA: TGTGCCAGCAGCTTGACAGGATACTACGAGCAGTACTTC.

V is TRBV9 and J is TRBJ1-1, with TRBD1 matching over 8 bases. The CDR3 has 16 amino acids. V dropped 0 bases and J dropped 4; count of bases not matched to a gene: 8. Germline V CDR1 and CDR2: SGDLS, YYNGEE. The CDR3 region is CASSVVDAGGLTEAFF. CDR3 DNA: TGTGCCAGCAGCGTAGTGGACGCAGGGGGCCTCACTGAAGCTTTCTTT.